The rows below give T cell receptor beta chains drawn from one sample of a study of T cell responses to AZD1222 COVID-19 vaccine. Clones were sequenced by immunoSEQ multiplex PCR, and TCRdb holds only the in-frame ones, with some missing. The sample lists 100,000 to 150,000 clones, around 90% seen once, with about 6% in the top ten. Sequencing used peripheral blood, obtained on day 0 of AZD1222 vaccination. All receptors derive from an adult in good health. CDR3s include the opening cysteine and the closing phenylalanine or tryptophan. The D gene is left open where the match is weak. Expanded clones get a size class; other rows say once, few or many, or leave the size out.

14,-,TRBJ2-5,TRBV9,-,TGTGCCAGCAGCGTAGCCGGGGGTCAGGAGACCCAGTACTTC,CASSVAGGQETQYF
15,-,TRBJ1-3,TRBV2,-,TGTGCCAGCAGTCCGTCGGGGGTCTCTGGAAACACCATATATTTT,CASSPSGVSGNTIYF
13,once,TRBJ1-1,TRBV20-1,-,TGCAGTGCTAGTGGGGAAGGGCGGACTGAAGCTTTCTTT,CSASGEGRTEAFF
13,-,TRBJ1-2,TRBV20-1,-,TGCAGTGCTAGTGACCAAACAAACTATGGCTACACCTTC,CSASDQTNYGYTF
12,-,TRBJ2-3,TRBV2,-,TGTGCCAGGTCGGTTGGGACAGATACGCAGTATTTT,CARSVGTDTQYF
14,-,TRBJ2-7,TRBV19,-,TGTGCCAGTAGTATAGACACTTTCTCCTACGAGCAGTACTTC,CASSIDTFSYEQYF
13,once,TRBJ1-1,TRBV19,-,TGTGCCAGTAGTACTGGGGGGAACCCTGAAGCTTTCTTT,CASSTGGNPEAFF
15,once,TRBJ1-3,TRBV6-6,-,TGTGCCAGCAGTTCGGATTTTATCTCTGGAAACACCATATATTTT,CASSSDFISGNTIYF
12,-,TRBJ1-2,TRBV6-5,-,TGTGCCAGCAGCCCCGACACCAGGGGCTACACCTTC,CASSPDTRGYTF
16,-,TRBJ2-7,TRBV23-1,-,TGCGCCAGCAGTCAATCGGGCAAGGGCTGGACCTACGAGCAGTACTTC,CASSQSGKGWTYEQYF
14,-,TRBJ2-7,TRBV10-3,-,TGTGCCATCAGTGACTCCGGGTCTACCTACGAGCAGTACTTC,CAISDSGSTYEQYF
16,-,TRBJ2-3,TRBV6-4,TRBD2,TGTGCCAGCAGCAAATCAGGGACTAGCGGGGGAGATACGCAGTATTTT,CASSKSGTSGGDTQYF
14,-,TRBJ2-3,TRBV11-2,-,TGTGCCAGCAGCTTAGGTGGTGGCACAGATACGCAGTATTTT,CASSLGGGTDTQYF
16,-,TRBJ2-3,TRBV5-4,-,TGTGCCAGCAGCGGGGGAGTCTATGCGAGTACAGATACGCAGTATTTT,CASSGGVYASTDTQYF
14,-,TRBJ2-2,TRBV11-2,TRBD2,TGTGCCAGCAGCCCATTAGCGGGGTGGGGGGAGCTGTTTTTT,CASSPLAGWGELFF
15,once,TRBJ2-2,TRBV5-4,-,TGTGCCAGCAGCTGGGGGGCAGGAGGGGCCGGGGAGCTGTTTTTT,CASSWGAGGAGELFF
17,-,TRBJ1-1,TRBV18,TRBD1,TGTGCCAGCTCACACGACAGGGGCAATCAGAGGAGCACTGAAGCTTTCTTT,CASSHDRGNQRSTEAFF
18,-,TRBJ1-4,TRBV5-8,-,TGTGCCAGCAGCCAGGACCCTGTTCACCATGCAACTAATGAAAAACTGTTTTTT,CASSQDPVHHATNEKLFF
16,-,TRBJ2-6,TRBV3-1/TRBV3-2,TRBD1,TGTGCCAGCAGCCAAGTCGACAGGGCTGGGGCCAACGTCCTGACTTTC,CASSQVDRAGANVLTF
13,-,TRBJ2-1,TRBV25-1,-,TGTGCCAGCAGTGGGAGGTTAGGCAATGAGCAGTTCTTC,CASSGRLGNEQFF
17,-,TRBJ1-2,TRBV5-4,TRBD1,TGTGCCAGCTCTAAGTCGACAGGGGGGGCCCCTAACTATGGCTACACCTTC,CASSKSTGGAPNYGYTF
19,-,TRBJ2-6,TRBV4-3,-,TGCGCCAGCAGCCAAGATCATAAGGGTGGACGGGTAGGGGCCAACGTCCTGACTTTC,CASSQDHKGGRVGANVLTF
15,-,TRBJ1-6,TRBV6-6,-,TGTGCCAGCGAGGGCCGGTTATCCTATAATTCACCCCTCCACTTT,CASEGRLSYNSPLHF
15,-,TRBJ1-3,TRBV3-1/TRBV3-2,-,TGTGCCAGCAGCCGTCCACAGGTCTCTGGAAACACCATATATTTT,CASSRPQVSGNTIYF
12,-,TRBJ2-2,TRBV11-3,-,TGTGCCAGCAGCCGAGGGGTCGGGGAGCTGTTTTTT,CASSRGVGELFF
16,-,TRBJ2-3,TRBV9,TRBD2,TGTGCCAGCAGCGCGGGGACTAGCGGGGAAGGAGATACGCAGTATTTT,CASSAGTSGEGDTQYF
13,-,TRBJ2-2,TRBV19,-,TGTGCCAGTAGTTCGGTCCCTGGCGGGGAGCTGTTTTTT,CASSSVPGGELFF
15,-,TRBJ2-2,TRBV30,-,TGTGCCTGGAGTGAGGGCTCCGCGAACACCGGGGAGCTGTTTTTT,CAWSEGSANTGELFF